In this sample, the clone carrying this T cell receptor beta chain turned up once. In the authors' workflow: Amplified reference gene primers provided the basis for estimating nucleated cell counts. Clones were read by immunoSEQ multiplex PCR, and TCRdb kept only the in-frame ones, dropping some. V, J and clone size are those of that table, while D and trimming were read from the DNA. The sample shows about 50,000 clones, around 85% of them seen only once. These data are taken from a study of blood T cell repertoires in COVID-19. Whole-study context: Acute and convalescent COVID-19 samples came from the United States, Italy and Spain. Sources were T cells, B-cell-depleted T cells, or PBMCs; the material itself was cDNA or gDNA.

V was cut by 4 bases and J by 0 bases, with 14 bases left in between. Germline CDR1 reads LGHDT; CDR2 reads YNNKEL (reference sequence). The CDR3 runs to 16 residues. The sequencing sample was made of peripheral blood. The chain couples TRBV3-1 (or the pseudogene TRBV3-2) to TRBJ2-3; D is perhaps TRBD2 (6 bases). This receptor was obtained from a human donor in a cohort sampled during active COVID-19. CDR3 protein: CASSREDFSSTDTQYF. CDR3 in DNA: TGTGCCAGCAGCCGGGAGGACTTTTCTAGCACAGATACGCAGTATTTT.